A selection of T cell receptor beta chains follows, all from one sample in a study of molecular identifiers for immune sequencing clone quantification. A single record per CDR3 protein comes from TCRdb applying MiXCR to the PCR reads. The sample consists of more than 300,000 distinct CDR3 sequences, 20% to 25% of them appearing once. The sample was naive CD8+ T cells from blood, with Jurkat cell RNA spiked in. The source is a human donor in good health. Some libraries in this study had Jurkat cell RNA spiked in. CDR3s include the opening cysteine and the closing phenylalanine or tryptophan. The D gene is left open where the match is weak.

V: TRBV12-3/TRBV12-4; D: TRBD2; J: TRBJ2-3; CDR3: CASDDGSSGRPTDTQYF
V: TRBV27; D: -; J: TRBJ2-1; CDR3: CASSSRGAGNEQFF
V: TRBV2; D: TRBD1; J: TRBJ2-7; CDR3: CASSDPGQGPSEQYF
V: TRBV28; D: TRBD1; J: TRBJ1-1; CDR3: CASSLVQGMNTEAFF
V: TRBV6-5; D: -; J: TRBJ1-1; CDR3: CASSYYPNTEAFF
V: TRBV25-1; D: -; J: TRBJ2-7; CDR3: CASSQPDTSYEQYF
V: TRBV6-2/TRBV6-3; D: TRBD2; J: TRBJ2-7; CDR3: CASSTDSGRAYEQYF
V: TRBV6-2/TRBV6-3; D: TRBD1; J: TRBJ1-2; CDR3: CASRTPKAGGLGFNYGYTF
V: TRBV20-1; D: -; J: TRBJ2-7; CDR3: CSARVGGSYEQYF
V: TRBV6-6; D: TRBD1; J: TRBJ2-1; CDR3: CASSHGQGFTEQFF
V: TRBV7-9; D: TRBD2; J: TRBJ2-5; CDR3: CASSSGTSGRETQYF
V: TRBV6-2/TRBV6-3; D: TRBD2; J: TRBJ2-7; CDR3: CASNPFSGSSEQYF
V: TRBV27; D: TRBD1; J: TRBJ1-5; CDR3: CASSFRGFNQPQHF
V: TRBV9; D: -; J: TRBJ2-3; CDR3: CASSVGLGAGTDTQYF
V: TRBV28; D: -; J: TRBJ2-7; CDR3: CASSFEVGSEDYEQYF
V: TRBV20-1; D: -; J: TRBJ2-7; CDR3: CSAVIPGAPYEQYF
V: TRBV7-4; D: -; J: TRBJ2-3; CDR3: CASRDQNTLYF
V: TRBV15; D: -; J: TRBJ2-2; CDR3: CATSRDQAWNTGELFF
V: TRBV29-1; D: -; J: TRBJ1-1; CDR3: CSVIPNTEAFF
V: TRBV5-4; D: TRBD1; J: TRBJ2-3; CDR3: CASSLEGAGGAYLTDTQYF
V: TRBV4-1; D: TRBD1; J: TRBJ1-1; CDR3: CASSQVTGANTEAFF
V: TRBV14; D: -; J: TRBJ2-1; CDR3: CASSQIIRGRGSYNEQFF
V: TRBV6-2/TRBV6-3; D: -; J: TRBJ1-1; CDR3: CASSFSPPGGGTEAFF
V: TRBV7-2; D: -; J: TRBJ2-1; CDR3: CASRGVGKEQFF
V: TRBV9; D: TRBD1; J: TRBJ2-3; CDR3: CASSFGQGGTDTQYF
V: TRBV12-3/TRBV12-4; D: -; J: TRBJ2-7; CDR3: CASTSRAGYEQYF
V: TRBV5-1; D: -; J: TRBJ2-7; CDR3: CASSAGAPYEQYF
V: TRBV27; D: -; J: TRBJ2-7; CDR3: CASIQGAGPYEQYF
V: TRBV6-2/TRBV6-3; D: -; J: TRBJ2-2; CDR3: CASSYEVWRTNTGELFF
V: TRBV11-2; D: TRBD1; J: TRBJ1-5; CDR3: CASSLGEQGPYSNQPQHF
V: TRBV9; D: -; J: TRBJ1-1; CDR3: CATSNGEGPEAFF
V: TRBV2; D: TRBD2; J: TRBJ2-1; CDR3: CASAPLVTSTSGVYNEQFF
V: TRBV20-1; D: -; J: TRBJ1-1; CDR3: CSAREESGIGTEAFF
V: TRBV27; D: -; J: TRBJ2-7; CDR3: CASGLGTGAYEQYF
V: TRBV6-8; D: TRBD1; J: TRBJ1-5; CDR3: CASSYPGQGDSNQPQHF
V: TRBV20-1; D: -; J: TRBJ1-5; CDR3: CSARDDYGPYQPQHF
V: TRBV11-3; D: -; J: TRBJ2-1; CDR3: CASSLDWSYNEQFF
V: TRBV27; D: -; J: TRBJ2-3; CDR3: CASRLTSGYPDTQYF
V: TRBV7-6; D: TRBD2; J: TRBJ2-3; CDR3: CASSYSGGPPTDTQYF
V: TRBV5-5; D: -; J: TRBJ2-5; CDR3: CASSFGGVRETQYF